The clone carrying this T cell receptor beta chain was recorded a few times. Its antigen is not known. This sample stems from a study of blood T cells in healthy people across ages. Study results and caveats: Strongly correlated with naive T cell percentage was TCR beta diversity.

Through a sample-barcoded 5' primer and a J-beta primer mix, a second PCR was run for about 6 to 12 cycles. TCRdb independently ran MiXCR on the 5' RACE reads; one entry per CDR3 protein. Here the sample spans 750,000 to 950,000 distinct CDR3 sequences, approximately 24% being singletons. CDR3 length: 16 residues. Trimming took off 0 bases at V and 4 bases at J, with 15 bases between the two ends. Germline CDR1 and CDR2: MNHEY and SMNVEV (reference sequence). These data are also associated with another study on T cells of mothers and their children. That work adds: The second PCR's M1S primer added sample barcodes and 2-4 random nucleotides. TCR recombination output is shaped by thymic selection similarly in related and unrelated pairs. The search for persistent microchimeric T cell clones detected none.

V and J are TRBV27 and TRBJ1-1; D possibly corresponds to TRBD1 (5 bases). The sequence was obtained from a boy between 10 and 17 years old in good health. The sample comprised blood. The CDR3 here is CASSLSGLPGSTEAFF. The CDR3 nucleotides read TGTGCCAGCAGTTTATCTGGCCTCCCAGGGAGCACTGAAGCTTTCTTT.